The text below deals with one TCR beta chain. No cognate antigen has been identified for it. There are no base qualities to consult, and no much larger clone falls within one base. The sample's time point label, in plain terms: newly diagnosed GD, antithyroid drugs for less than 3 months. RNA was extracted from PBMCs in TRIzol for both TCR sequencing and RNA sequencing. The diagnosis of Graves' disease was made according to American Thyroid Association guidelines. Recruitment of patients was carried out at an endocrinology department in Xi'an, China. From each patient, 8 to 10 milliliters of peripheral blood was collected into an EDTA anticoagulant tube. Ficoll Paque Plus density gradient separation was used to isolate PBMCs, and no additional T cell sorting was done. An Agilent 2100 Bioanalyzer and agarose gel were used to check RNA quality, while a NanoDrop 2000 measured RNA concentration. Taken from cysteine to phenylalanine, the CDR3 has 15 residues. The retained sequence is limited to the CDR3, 45 bases, with the frame set at the first base. V and J are trimmed by 0 bases and 7 bases, and the gene matches miss 2 bases of the junction. Reading the germline V gene (reference sequence) gives CDR1 MNHEY and CDR2 SMNVEV.

The library was built by means of multiplex PCR. Sequencing took place on an Illumina HiSeq 4000. To build TCR beta libraries, CDR3 regions were amplified by Arm-PCR using iRepertoire HTBI primers. Before sequencing, the PCR products went through gel purification. The original methods were these. Gene usage analysis of CDR3 amino acid clonotypes used the 55 to 80 TRBV and fewer than 15 TRBJ segments found across samples. COPE and FqMerger were used to merge the filtered high-quality paired reads into contigs. BLAST was used to align contigs to the IMGT TRBV, TRBD and TRBJ reference genes, and CDR3 was defined following IMGT. Highly expanded clones were defined as clonotypes with a frequency above 0.1%. Shannon entropy was used to measure repertoire diversity, and the Gini coefficient was used to measure V-J evenness. A clonotype was considered public if more than one individual shared it. TCRdb ran its own pipeline on the public reads, namely fastp trimming at Q25 and MiXCR clone calling, and kept in-frame beta chains. CDR3 protein sequences are deduplicated, and each keeps its most common genes and DNA. The V and J calls shown here were made by TCRdb, not taken from the authors' results. This sample lists approximately 540,000 distinct CDR3 sequences; approximately 12% were detected once. The ten biggest clones cover 7.5% to 9% of the sample.

The sample originates from a study of regulatory T cells in long-lasting Graves disease (dated by TCRdb to the early 2020s). The study in broad terms: In the newly diagnosed Graves' disease group, patients had been taking antithyroid drugs for less than 3 months. The study took place in China and was registered as a clinical trial. Persistent Graves' disease patients were compared with newly diagnosed Graves' disease patients by peripheral blood TCR sequencing and RNA sequencing. A total of approximately 35 samples underwent TCR sequencing: about 13 from persistent and 20 from newly diagnosed Graves' disease patients. Beyond this particular receptor, the publication reports: TRBV28, TRBJ1-2 and TRBJ2-5 were preferentially used in persistent disease, while TRBV20-1 and TRBJ2-1 were favored in newly diagnosed disease. The small sample size was acknowledged by the authors as a limitation that may reduce accuracy. Only the TCR beta chain was sequenced and analyzed. Compared with newly diagnosed patients, patients with persistent Graves' disease had lower TCR Shannon entropy and fewer highly expanded clones, which suggests clonal expansion. Persistent patients shared more public clonotypes among themselves (around 2,800) than newly diagnosed patients did (nearly 1,000). Only peripheral blood was studied, because thyroid tissue, the primary lesion, was inaccessible.

The same data also went into a second study, on T cells in Graves' hyperthyroidism and ophthalmopathy. The second paper further reports: A patient counted as having stable Graves' hyperthyroidism if no progression to ophthalmopathy occurred over 18 months of follow-up. The hyperthyroidism patients were between 18 and 65 years old and newly diagnosed, with a disease duration of less than 2 months. Exclusion was applied to patients with uncontrolled infections, other autoimmune diseases, pregnancy or lactation. Clinical symptoms, serum thyroxine and TRAb, thyroid ultrasound, and orbital computed tomography formed the basis for the diagnoses. For the first round of RT-PCR on the TCR CDR3, the HTBI primer set was used together with the Qiagen OneStep RT-PCR kit. Most expanded thyroid clonotypes (frequency above 0.001) were also detected in blood, a finding suggesting that blood repertoires may reflect thyroid immune responses. A model built on a 13 V-J signature distinguished ophthalmopathy from stable hyperthyroidism, reaching roughly 88% sensitivity and approximately 83% specificity in cross-validation and 80%/75% in testing. In validation, the model predicted progression to ophthalmopathy with about 71% sensitivity and about 73% specificity, a median of around 6.6 months before onset. TCR V-J signatures able to tell the groups apart were searched for in a discovery cohort of 95 or so patients, of whom more than 40 had Graves' ophthalmopathy and around 56 had stable Graves' hyperthyroidism. Whether ophthalmopathy could be predicted prospectively was tested in an independent validation cohort made up of roughly 19 hyperthyroidism patients plus 17 patients who later progressed to ophthalmopathy. For training and testing, the 80 to 100 patients in the discovery cohort were randomly divided in a 7:3 ratio. Thyroid tissue and blood T-cell repertoires from about six Graves' hyperthyroidism patients were also compared in the study. Following sampling, methimazole starting at 30 mg daily was given to hyperthyroidism patients, and high-dose intravenous methylprednisolone was given to ophthalmopathy patients. Libraries were constructed in a second round of multiplex PCR, after which size selection and purification were performed. Paired-end sequencing of the libraries was performed with 100 bp reads on an Illumina HiSeq2000. Raw data were processed with SOAPnuke, discarding reads with adapters, uncalled bases, mean Phred below 15, or no exact constant-primer or identifier match. High-quality paired reads were merged using COPE v1.2.5, and each unique nucleotide sequence was defined as a clonotype. MiTCR v1.1 was used to align clonotypes to the IMGT TRBV, TRBD and TRBJ reference segments. Only V-J combinations with frequency above 0.0001, covering 98% to 99.2% of repertoires, were analysed. The TCS score was defined as the ratio of F50 (clonal expansion) to E x V (chaos), calculated using BLOSUM62-based TCRdist between CDR3 peptides within each V-J. Welch's t-statistics and random forest reduced fewer than 550 V-J features to 13, which were used in a naive Bayes classifier (R e1071). Sample size was not statistically predetermined, and investigators were not blinded to group allocation. The paper reports TCR Vbeta CDR3 sequencing of roughly 140 peripheral blood samples: 43 ophthalmopathy, fewer than 80 hyperthyroidism and 17 progressor patients.

Sequences were derived from peripheral blood mononuclear cells (PBMCs), sampled at new diagnosis, from a patient treated with antithyroid drugs. The receptor was isolated from a woman aged 25 to 39 with Graves disease. Donor details come from another sample of the same person, matched by shared clones. The rearranged chain carries TRBV27 and TRBJ2-2; 10 bases in the middle match TRBD1. The CDR3 here reads CASSLSTGGHGELFF. The DNA reads TGTGCCAGCAGTTTATCGACAGGGGGCCACGGGGAGCTGTTTTTT.